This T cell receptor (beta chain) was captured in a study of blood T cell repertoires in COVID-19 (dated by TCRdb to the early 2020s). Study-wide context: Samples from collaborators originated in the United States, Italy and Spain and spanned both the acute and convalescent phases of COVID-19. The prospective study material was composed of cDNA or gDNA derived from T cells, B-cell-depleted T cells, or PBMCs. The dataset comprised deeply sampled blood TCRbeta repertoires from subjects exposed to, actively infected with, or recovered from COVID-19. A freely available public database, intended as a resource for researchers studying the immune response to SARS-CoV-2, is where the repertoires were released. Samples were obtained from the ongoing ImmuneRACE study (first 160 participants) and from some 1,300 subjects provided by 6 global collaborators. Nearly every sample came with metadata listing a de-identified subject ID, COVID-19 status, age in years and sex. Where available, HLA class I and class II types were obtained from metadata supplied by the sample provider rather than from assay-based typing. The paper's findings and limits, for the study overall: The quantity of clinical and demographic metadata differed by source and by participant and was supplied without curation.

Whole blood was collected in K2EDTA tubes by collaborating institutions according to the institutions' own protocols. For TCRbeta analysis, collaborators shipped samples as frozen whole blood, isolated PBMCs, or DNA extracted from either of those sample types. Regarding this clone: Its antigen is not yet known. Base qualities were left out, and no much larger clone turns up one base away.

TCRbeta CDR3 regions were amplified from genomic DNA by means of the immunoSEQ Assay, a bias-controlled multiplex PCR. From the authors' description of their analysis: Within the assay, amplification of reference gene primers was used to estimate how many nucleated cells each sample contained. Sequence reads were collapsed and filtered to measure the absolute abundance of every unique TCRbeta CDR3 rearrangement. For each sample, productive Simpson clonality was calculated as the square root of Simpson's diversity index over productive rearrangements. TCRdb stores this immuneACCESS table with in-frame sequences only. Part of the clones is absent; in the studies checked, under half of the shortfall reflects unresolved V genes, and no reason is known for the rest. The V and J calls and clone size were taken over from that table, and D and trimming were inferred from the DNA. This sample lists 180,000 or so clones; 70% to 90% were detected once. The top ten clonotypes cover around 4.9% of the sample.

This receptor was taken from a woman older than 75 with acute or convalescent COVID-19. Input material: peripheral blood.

The CDR3 protein sequence reads: CASSTRQGSLVTEAFF. The bases are TGTGCCAGCAGTACCCGACAGGGATCGCTGGTCACTGAAGCTTTCTTT. The V and J genes are TRBV27 and TRBJ1-1, and 7 bases in between align with TRBD1. V lost 5 bases and J lost 4 bases, and the count of bases not matched to a germline gene is 13. The CDR3 starts with the cysteine, ends with the phenylalanine, and has 16 residues. Only the CDR3 portion is preserved as DNA: 48 bases, with reading frame beginning at the first base. CDR1 MNHEY and CDR2 SMNVEV are derived from the germline V gene (reference sequence).